Shown below are 13 T cell receptor beta chains from a single sample sequenced in a study of radiation and T cells in renal cell carcinoma. Sample treatment: 15 Gy SBRT to primary tumor, nephrectomy 4 weeks later. Assay used: immunoSEQ multiplex PCR; TCRdb lists only in-frame clones, some missing. Here the sample spans just over 15,000 clones, about 64% being singletons. The sample here was tumor tissue, taken from a patient whose treatment included radiotherapy and nephrectomy. The receptors shown here come from a woman aged 70-85 years with renal cell carcinoma.

V gene TRBV7-9 combines with J gene TRBJ2-7; D unclear. The CDR3 totals 13 residues. The V end lost 4 bases, the J end lost 1 base, and 8 bases lay between the germline ends. Looked up from germline, CDR1 is SEHNR and CDR2 is FQNEAQ (reference sequence). The CDR3 spells CASSYDTSYEQYF. CDR3 nucleotides: TGTGCCAGCAGCTATGACACATCCTACGAGCAGTACTTC.

Sample share makes this clone medium-sized. The CDR3 protein is CASSLALGTGGTDTQYF. The DNA for the CDR3 is TGTGCCAGCAGCTTAGCGCTAGGGACAGGGGGCACAGATACGCAGTATTTT. The chain carries TRBV11-1 and TRBJ2-3, with 10 bases identical to TRBD1. The trim removed 0 bases at V and 1 base at J, leaving 4 bases unmatched. There are 17 residues in the CDR3. Germline CDR1 and CDR2: SGHAT and FQDESV (reference sequence).

This chain joins TRBV4-2 and TRBJ2-7, with D possibly TRBD1 on 6 matching bases. This CDR3 contains 12 residues. Germline loops: CDR1 LGHNA, CDR2 YNFKEQ. The V end was cut by 4 bases, the J end by 3 bases, with 7 bases between. The CDR3 DNA is TGTGCCAGCAGCCTGGACAGCTACGAGCAGTACTTC. Its translation: CASSLDSYEQYF.

The rearrangement links TRBV7-2 to TRBJ2-1; 7 bases agree with TRBD2. Germline CDR1 is SGHTA and CDR2 is FQGNSA. Trimming took 4 bases from V and 5 from J; bases not matched to a gene: 14. The CDR3 loop spans 17 amino acids. The CDR3 loop is CASSSPPAGSWDNEQFF. DNA of the CDR3: TGTGCCAGCAGCTCACCCCCAGCGGGAAGTTGGGACAATGAGCAGTTCTTC. The entire variable domain, with the rest obtained from reference TRBV7-2 and TRBJ2-1, is as follows: GAGVSQSPSNKVTEKGKDVELRCDPISGHTALYWYRQSLGQGLEFLIYFQGNSAPDKSGLPSDRFSAERTGGSVSTLTIQRTQQEDSAVYLCASSSPPAGSWDNEQFFGPGTRLTVL.

The sample holds a few counts of this clone. The chain uses TRBV18 and TRBJ2-7; tentatively, D is TRBD1 (5 bases). CDR1 is KGHSH and CDR2 is LQKENI in the germline V gene. V gave up 0 bases and J gave up 6 bases, with 9 bases separating them. The CDR3 spans 13 residues. CDR3 coding DNA: TGTGCCAGCTCACCACCGGGCAGGGTCGAGCAGTACTTC. As protein: CASSPPGRVEQYF.

A few counts support this clone. The chain is built from TRBV7-6 and TRBJ1-4; TRBD1 aligns across 7 bases. V trimming: 5 bases; J trimming: 0 bases; junction bases outside the gene matches: 9. The CDR3 is made up of 17 amino acids. From germline, CDR1 is SGHVS and CDR2 FNYEAQ. The DNA of the CDR3 is TGTGCCAGCAGCGGACCCGGGACAGTTGCAACTAATGAAAAACTGTTTTTT. Translating it yields CASSGPGTVATNEKLFF.

The chain links TRBV4-2 to TRBJ1-1; D call uncertain. This CDR3 is 14 amino acids long. V dropped 0 bases and J dropped 1 base, with 6 bases sitting between them. Germline assignment: CDR1 LGHNA and CDR2 YNFKEQ. The chain's CDR3 is CASSQDSENTEAFF. As DNA, the CDR3 is TGTGCCAGCAGCCAAGACTCCGAGAACACTGAAGCTTTCTTT.

In this sample, this clone turned up many times. The V and J genes are TRBV5-1 and TRBJ2-7, with D possibly being TRBD1 (6 bases). Germline values: CDR1 SGHRS, CDR2 YFSETQ. Trimming took 4 bases from V and 6 from J, leaving 11 bases between them. The CDR3 sequence is 12 residues long. Written as DNA, the CDR3 is TGCGCCAGCAGCGAAACAGGGTTCGAGCAGTACTTC. Its translation: CASSETGFEQYF.

J is TRBJ2-2 and V is TRBV11-3, with 9 positions matching TRBD1. This CDR3 has 18 residues. Germline values: CDR1 SGHNT, CDR2 YENEEA. V was pared by 5 bases and J by 0 bases, with 10 bases of the junction left unmatched. CDR3: CASSPHRGPTTNTGELFF. The CDR3 bases are TGTGCCAGCAGCCCGCACAGGGGGCCCACGACGAACACCGGGGAGCTGTTTTTT. The full variable domain, rest sourced from reference TRBV11-3 and TRBJ2-2, is EAGVVQSPRYKIIEKKQPVAFWCNPISGHNTLYWYLQNLGQGPELLIRYENEEAVDDSQLPKDRFSAERLKGVDSTLKIQPAELGDSAVYLCASSPHRGPTTNTGELFFGEGSRLTVL.

V gene TRBV2 combines with J gene TRBJ2-2; D is undetermined. The length of the CDR3 is 12 residues. V lost 5 bases and J lost 3, with 4 bases in between. Germline-derived CDR1 and CDR2 are SNHLY and FYNNEI. The CDR3 DNA follows: TGTGCCAGCAGTACCGACACCGGGGAGCTGTTTTTT. This gives the protein CASSTDTGELFF.

This clone has only a few counts. The chain uses TRBV5-1 and TRBJ1-6, with 8 positions matching TRBD1. Germline CDR1 SGHRS, CDR2 YFSETQ. CDR3 size: 14 residues. V was pared by 4 bases and J by 7 bases, with 4 bases of the junction left unmatched. CDR3 region: CASSPGQENSPLHF. In nucleotides, the CDR3 is TGCGCCAGCAGCCCGGGACAGGAGAATTCACCCCTCCACTTT.

CDR3 sequence reads: CASSYPMGAQYF. In DNA, the CDR3 is TGTGCCAGCAGTTACCCTATGGGGGCCCAGTACTTC. The chain is built from TRBV6-5 and TRBJ2-5, with D tentatively TRBD1 or TRBD2 (5 bases each). V lost 2 bases to trimming and J lost 9 bases, with 10 bases between them. This CDR3 contains 12 residues. Germline loops: CDR1 MNHEY, CDR2 SVGAGI.

This clone is medium-sized in the sample. The genes are TRBV6-1 and TRBJ1-2; D not resolved. V lost 7 bases, J lost 3 bases, and 12 bases lay in between. CDR1 is MNHNS and CDR2 is SASEGT in the germline V gene. The CDR3 covers 13 residues. The chain's CDR3 is CASTPEDYYGYTF. As DNA, the CDR3 is TGTGCCAGCACCCCTGAGGACTACTATGGCTACACCTTC.